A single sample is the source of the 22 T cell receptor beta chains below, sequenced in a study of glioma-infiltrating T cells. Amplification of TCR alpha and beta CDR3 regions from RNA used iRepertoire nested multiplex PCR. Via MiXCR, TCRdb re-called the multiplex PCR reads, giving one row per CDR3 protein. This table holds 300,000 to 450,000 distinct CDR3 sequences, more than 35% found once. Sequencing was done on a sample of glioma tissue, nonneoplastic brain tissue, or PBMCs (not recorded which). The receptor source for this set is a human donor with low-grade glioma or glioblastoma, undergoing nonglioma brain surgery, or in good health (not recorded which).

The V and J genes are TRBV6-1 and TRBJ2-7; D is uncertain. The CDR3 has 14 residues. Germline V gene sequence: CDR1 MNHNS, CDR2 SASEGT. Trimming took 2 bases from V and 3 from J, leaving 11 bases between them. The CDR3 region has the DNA TGTGCCAGCAGTGAATTTTTGGCGGACTACGAGCAGTACTTC. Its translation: CASSEFLADYEQYF.

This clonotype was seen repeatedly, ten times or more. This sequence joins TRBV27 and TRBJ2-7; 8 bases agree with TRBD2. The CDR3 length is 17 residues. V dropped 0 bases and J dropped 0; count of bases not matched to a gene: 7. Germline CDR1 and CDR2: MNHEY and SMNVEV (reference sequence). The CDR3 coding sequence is TGTGCCAGCAGTTTATCAGCGGCGGGGGGCCTCTCCTACGAGCAGTACTTC. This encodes CASSLSAAGGLSYEQYF.

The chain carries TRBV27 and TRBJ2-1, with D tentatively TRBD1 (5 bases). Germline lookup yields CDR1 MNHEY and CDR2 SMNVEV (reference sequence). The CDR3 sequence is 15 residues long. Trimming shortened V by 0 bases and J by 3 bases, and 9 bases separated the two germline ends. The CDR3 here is CASSLSRDDYNEQFF. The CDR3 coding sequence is TGTGCCAGCAGTTTATCCAGGGATGACTACAATGAGCAGTTCTTC.

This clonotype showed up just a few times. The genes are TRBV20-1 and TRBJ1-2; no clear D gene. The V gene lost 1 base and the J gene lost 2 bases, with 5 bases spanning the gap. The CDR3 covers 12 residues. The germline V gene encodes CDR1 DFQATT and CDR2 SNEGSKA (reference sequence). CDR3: CSARVDNYGYTF. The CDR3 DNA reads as TGCAGTGCTAGAGTGGACAACTATGGCTACACCTTC.

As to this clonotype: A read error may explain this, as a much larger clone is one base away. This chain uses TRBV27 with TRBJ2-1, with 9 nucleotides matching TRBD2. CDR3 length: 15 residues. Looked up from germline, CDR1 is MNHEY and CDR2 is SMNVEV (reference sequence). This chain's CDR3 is CDSSALSGSLGEQFF. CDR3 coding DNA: TGTGACAGCAGTGCACTTAGCGGGAGTCTTGGGGAGCAGTTCTTC.

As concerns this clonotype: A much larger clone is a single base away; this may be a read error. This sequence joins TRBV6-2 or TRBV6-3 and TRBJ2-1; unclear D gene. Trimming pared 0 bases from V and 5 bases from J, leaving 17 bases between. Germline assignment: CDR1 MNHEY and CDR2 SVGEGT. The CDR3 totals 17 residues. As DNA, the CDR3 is TGTGCCAGCAGTTACTCGATACTCCACTCTAGTAACAATGAGCAGTTCTTC. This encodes CASSYSILHSSNNEQFF.

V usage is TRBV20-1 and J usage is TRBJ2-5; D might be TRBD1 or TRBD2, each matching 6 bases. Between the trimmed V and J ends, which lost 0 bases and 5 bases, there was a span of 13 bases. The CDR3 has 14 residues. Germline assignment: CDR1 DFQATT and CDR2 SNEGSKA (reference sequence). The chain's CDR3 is CSARDIRGVETQYF. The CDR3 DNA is TGCAGTGCTAGAGACATAAGGGGGGTGGAGACCCAGTACTTC.

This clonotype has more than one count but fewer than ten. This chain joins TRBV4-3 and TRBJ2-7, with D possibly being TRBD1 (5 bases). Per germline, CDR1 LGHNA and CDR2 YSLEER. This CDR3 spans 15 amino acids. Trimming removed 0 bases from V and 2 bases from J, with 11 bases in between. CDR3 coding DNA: TGCGCCAGCAGCCAAGAGGATACAGGAACCTACGAGCAGTACTTC. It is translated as CASSQEDTGTYEQYF.

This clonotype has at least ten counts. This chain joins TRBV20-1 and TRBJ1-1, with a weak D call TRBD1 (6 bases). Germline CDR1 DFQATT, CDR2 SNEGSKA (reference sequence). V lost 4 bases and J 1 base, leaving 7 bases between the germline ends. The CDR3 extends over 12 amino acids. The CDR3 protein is CSATQGNTEAFF. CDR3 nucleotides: TGCAGTGCTACACAGGGGAACACTGAAGCTTTCTTT.

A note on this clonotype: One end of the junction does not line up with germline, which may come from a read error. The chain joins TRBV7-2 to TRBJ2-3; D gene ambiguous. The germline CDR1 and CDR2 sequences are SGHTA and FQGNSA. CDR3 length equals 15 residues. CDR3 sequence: CASSRQTARTDTQCF. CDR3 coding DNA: TGTGCCAGCAGTCGCCAGACCGCACGCACAGATACGCAGTGTTTT.

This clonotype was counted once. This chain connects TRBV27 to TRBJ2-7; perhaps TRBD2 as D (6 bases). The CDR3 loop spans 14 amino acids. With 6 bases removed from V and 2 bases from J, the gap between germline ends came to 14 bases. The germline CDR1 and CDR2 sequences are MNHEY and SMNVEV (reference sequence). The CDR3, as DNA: TGTGCCAGCAGCTTAGCGGCCAGGGCCTACGAGCAGTACTTC. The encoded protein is CASSLAARAYEQYF.

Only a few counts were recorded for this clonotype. The DNA of the CDR3 is TGTGCCAGCAGCTCCATGGGCTACGAGCAGTACTTC. Residues: CASSSMGYEQYF. The genes are TRBV7-2 and TRBJ2-7; D gene unclear. V lost 4 bases and J 3 bases, leaving 7 bases between the germline ends. This CDR3 has 12 amino acids. Germline V gene lookup returns CDR1 SGHTA and CDR2 FQGNSA.

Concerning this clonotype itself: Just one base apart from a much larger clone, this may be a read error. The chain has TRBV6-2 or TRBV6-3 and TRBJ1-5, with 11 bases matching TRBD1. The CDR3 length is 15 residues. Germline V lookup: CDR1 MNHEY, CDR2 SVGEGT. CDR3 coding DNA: TGTACCAGCGGGGACAGGGGGGGTAGCAATCAGCCCCAGCATTTT. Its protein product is CTSGDRGGSNQPQHF.

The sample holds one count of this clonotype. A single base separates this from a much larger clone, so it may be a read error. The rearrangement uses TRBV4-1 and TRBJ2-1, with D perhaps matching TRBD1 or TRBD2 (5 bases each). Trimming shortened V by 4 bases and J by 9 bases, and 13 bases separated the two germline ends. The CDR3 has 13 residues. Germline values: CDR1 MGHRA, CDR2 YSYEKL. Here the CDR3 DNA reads TGCGCCAGCAGCCTCCTGGGGGTGGGTGAGCAGTTCTTC. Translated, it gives CASSLLGVGEQFF.

CDR3 nucleotides: TGCAGTGCTAGAGCGTTGGGCAGGTCGAACACCGGGGAGCTGTTTTTT. It is translated as CSARALGRSNTGELFF. The rearrangement uses TRBV20-1 and TRBJ2-2; D call uncertain. CDR1 is DFQATT and CDR2 is SNEGSKA in the germline V gene (reference sequence). This CDR3 is 16 amino acids long. The germline V and J ends were trimmed by 1 base and 0 bases, with 12 bases remaining between them.

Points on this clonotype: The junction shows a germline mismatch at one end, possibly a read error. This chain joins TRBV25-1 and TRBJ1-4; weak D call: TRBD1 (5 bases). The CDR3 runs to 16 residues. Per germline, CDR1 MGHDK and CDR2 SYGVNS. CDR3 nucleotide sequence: TGCGCCAGCAGCCAAGATTGGGGCAGGCGAGGTGAAGAACTGTTTTTT. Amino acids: CASSQDWGRRGEELFF.

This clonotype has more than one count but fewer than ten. CDR3 region: CATAGQALTKNIQYF. The CDR3 DNA reads as TGTGCCACGGCAGGACAGGCCCTAACCAAAAACATTCAGTACTTC. V and J are TRBV28 and TRBJ2-4; TRBD1 agrees at 7 bases. V lost 10 bases to trimming and J lost 2 bases; unmatched junction nucleotides: 11. Germline lookup yields CDR1 MDHEN and CDR2 SYDVKM. CDR3 length: 15 residues. Using reference TRBV28 and TRBJ2-4 for the parts outside the CDR3, the full variable domain is DVKVTQSSRYLVKRTGEKVFLECVQDMDHENMFWYRQDPGLGLRLIYFSYDVKMKEKGDIPEGYSVSREKKERFSLILESASTNQTSMYLCATAGQALTKNIQYFGAGTRLSVL.

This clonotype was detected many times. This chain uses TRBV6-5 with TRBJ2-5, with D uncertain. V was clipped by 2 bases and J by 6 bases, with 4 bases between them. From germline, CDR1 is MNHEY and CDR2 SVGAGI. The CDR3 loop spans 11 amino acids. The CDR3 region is CASSYGQTQYF. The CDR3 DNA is TGTGCCAGCAGTTACGGACAGACCCAGTACTTC.

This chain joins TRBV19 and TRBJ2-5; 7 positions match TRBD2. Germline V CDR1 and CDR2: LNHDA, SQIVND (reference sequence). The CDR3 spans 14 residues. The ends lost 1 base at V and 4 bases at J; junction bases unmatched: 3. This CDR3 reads CASSIAGGVETQYF. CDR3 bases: TGTGCCAGTAGTATAGCGGGAGGAGTAGAGACCCAGTACTTC. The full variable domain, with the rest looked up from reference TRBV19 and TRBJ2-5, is DGGITQSPKYLFRKEGQNVTLSCEQNLNHDAMYWYRQDPGQGLRLIYYSQIVNDFQKGDIAEGYSVSREKKESFPLTVTSAQKNPTAFYLCASSIAGGVETQYFGPGTRLLVL.

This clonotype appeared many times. CDR3 sequence: CSARTSSTYEQYF. Here the CDR3 DNA reads TGCAGTGCTCGGACTAGCTCCACCTACGAGCAGTACTTC. The gene calls are TRBV20-1 and TRBJ2-7, with TRBD2 matching over 8 bases. There are 13 residues in the CDR3. The V gene's germline CDR1 is DFQATT and CDR2 SNEGSKA (reference sequence). Unmatched junction bases numbered 5, after V lost 5 bases and J lost 2 bases.

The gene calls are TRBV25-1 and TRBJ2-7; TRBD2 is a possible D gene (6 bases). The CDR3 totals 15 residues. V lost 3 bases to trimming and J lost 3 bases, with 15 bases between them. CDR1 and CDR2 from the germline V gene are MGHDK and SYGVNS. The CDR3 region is CASSDAGRLSYEQYF. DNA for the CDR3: TGTGCCAGCAGTGACGCGGGGCGCTTGAGCTACGAGCAGTACTTC.

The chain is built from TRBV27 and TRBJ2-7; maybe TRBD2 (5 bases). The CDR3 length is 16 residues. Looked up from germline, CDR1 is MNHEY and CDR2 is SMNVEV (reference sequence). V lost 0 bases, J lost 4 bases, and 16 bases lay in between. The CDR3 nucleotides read TGTGCCAGCAGTTTATCCACCCGGGTCGGGGTATACGAGCAGTACTTC. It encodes CASSLSTRVGVYEQYF.